One and the same sample provided the 13 T cell receptor beta chains below, sequenced in a study of control samples from healthy donors and cancer patients. Sequencing used immunoSEQ multiplex PCR; TCRdb keeps in-frame clones, though not all of them. In the table there are 130,000 to 150,000 clones, over 90% of which are singletons. The sample taken for sequencing was PBMCs. These receptors came from a man in his 60s with colorectal cancer.

The chain has TRBV5-6 and TRBJ1-1; D unresolved. The length of the CDR3 is 15 residues. V lost 5 bases, J lost 1 base, and 15 bases lay in between. Germline CDR1 SGHDT, CDR2 YYEEEE. The CDR3 nucleotides are TGTGCCAGCAGTTTGAGACAAGCGGGGAACACTGAAGCTTTCTTT. It translates to CASSLRQAGNTEAFF.

The chain joins TRBV4-2 to TRBJ2-1; 9 bases line up with TRBD2. The CDR3 covers 16 residues. Germline CDR1 is LGHNA and CDR2 is YNFKEQ. J lost 4 bases, V lost 0 bases, and 4 bases had no gene match. The CDR3 DNA reads as TGTGCCAGCAGCCAAGAAGTAAGCGGGGGGTACAATGAGCAGTTCTTC. Protein: CASSQEVSGGYNEQFF.

The chain combines TRBV24-1 with TRBJ2-2; 7 bases fit TRBD1. The CDR3 is made up of 16 amino acids. V trimming: 3 bases; J trimming: 5 bases; junction bases outside the gene matches: 8. Germline assignment: CDR1 KGHDR and CDR2 SFDVKD. In nucleotides, the CDR3 is TGTGCCACCAGTGATCCTGGACAGGACAGGACCGGGGAGCTGTTTTTT. Its protein is CATSDPGQDRTGELFF.

This chain joins TRBV7-2 and TRBJ2-7; 10 nucleotides match TRBD1. The germline V gene has CDR1 SGHTA and CDR2 FQGNSA. V was pared by 7 bases and J by 3 bases, with 6 bases of the junction left unmatched. The CDR3 contains 14 residues. CDR3 sequence: CASTPGQGNYEQYF. As DNA, the CDR3 is TGTGCCAGCACCCCGGGACAGGGGAACTACGAGCAGTACTTC.

The gene calls are TRBV30 and TRBJ1-6, with D uncertain. Germline V gene data show CDR1 as GTSNPN and CDR2 as SVGIG (reference sequence). The CDR3 contains 14 residues. Trimming pared 3 bases from V and 3 bases from J, leaving 9 bases between. In DNA, the CDR3 is TGTGCCTGGAGACTACGGGACTATAATTCACCCCTCCACTTT. Encoded protein: CAWRLRDYNSPLHF. Supplemented by reference TRBV30 and TRBJ1-6, the full variable domain reads SQTIHQWPATLVQPVGSPLSLECTVEGTSNPNLYWYRQAAGRGLQLLFYSVGIGQISSEVPQNLSASRPQDRQFILSSKKLLLSDSGFYLCAWRLRDYNSPLHFGNGTRLTVT.

This chain uses TRBV9 with TRBJ1-5, with 10 bases lining up with TRBD1. This CDR3 comprises 15 residues. V was clipped by 4 bases and J by 5 bases; unmatched bases: 6. CDR1 is SGDLS and CDR2 is YYNGEE in the germline V gene. The CDR3 spells CASSITGTGDQPQHF. Here the CDR3 DNA reads TGTGCCAGCAGCATAACCGGGACAGGGGATCAGCCCCAGCATTTT.

The chain has TRBV12-3 or TRBV12-4 and TRBJ1-2; D not certain. The V and J ends lost 7 bases and 3 bases respectively, with 12 bases between them. The CDR3 covers 13 residues. Here the CDR3 reads CASMLEWYYGYTF. The CDR3 DNA sequence: TGTGCCAGCATGCTTGAGTGGTACTATGGCTACACCTTC.

V is TRBV24-1 and J is TRBJ2-7; possibly TRBD1 for D (6 bases). Germline V gene lookup returns CDR1 KGHDR and CDR2 SFDVKD. Trimming pared 3 bases from V and 3 bases from J, leaving 17 bases between. This CDR3 has 16 residues. CDR3 in DNA: TGTGCCACCAGTGATAGGGGGAAGACAGGTCTCTACGAGCAGTACTTC. It codes for CATSDRGKTGLYEQYF.

The gene calls are TRBV3-1 (or the pseudogene TRBV3-2) and TRBJ1-1; D ambiguous. The CDR3 length is 15 residues. CDR1 is LGHDT and CDR2 is YNNKEL in the germline V gene (reference sequence). Trimming pared 2 bases from V and 0 bases from J, leaving 10 bases between. In DNA, the CDR3 is TGTGCCAGCAGCCAACGGGCGGCCATGAACACTGAAGCTTTCTTT. Amino acids: CASSQRAAMNTEAFF.

The CDR3 nucleotides read TGTGCCAGTAGTACACAGGGGTCAGGGGGGGCAGATACGCAGTATTTT. Translated: CASSTQGSGGADTQYF. The V gene is TRBV19, the J gene TRBJ2-3, with D perhaps given as TRBD1 or TRBD2 (7 bases each). In germline, CDR1 is LNHDA, CDR2 SQIVND (reference sequence). The CDR3 contains 16 residues. V was shortened by 4 bases and J by 4 bases, with 18 bases between the two germline ends.

The rearrangement uses TRBV6-2 or TRBV6-3 and TRBJ2-3; D is perhaps TRBD2 (5 bases). Between the trimmed V and J ends, which lost 2 bases and 0 bases, there was a span of 15 bases. The germline V gene encodes CDR1 MNHEY and CDR2 SVGEGT. This CDR3 has 17 residues. The CDR3 region is CASSYPPRGLSTDTQYF. CDR3 sequence (DNA): TGTGCCAGCAGTTACCCCCCCCGAGGACTTAGCACAGATACGCAGTATTTT.

The chain links TRBV6-1 to TRBJ1-2, with D hard to call. The ends were cut back, 3 bases at V and 0 bases at J, with 17 bases in the middle. This CDR3 contains 17 residues. In germline, CDR1 is MNHNS, CDR2 SASEGT. CDR3 residues: CASSDPRRAASNYGYTF. The CDR3 nucleotides read TGTGCCAGCAGTGACCCCCGGCGAGCGGCCTCTAACTATGGCTACACCTTC.

The genes are TRBV9 and TRBJ2-7; 14 nucleotides agree with TRBD2. V shed 4 bases and J 3 bases; nucleotides not matched to a gene: 6. This CDR3 contains 16 residues. Germline lookup yields CDR1 SGDLS and CDR2 YYNGEE. The CDR3 nucleotides read TGTGCCAGCAGCTCGGGACTAGCGGGGGAGAACTACGAGCAGTACTTC. This codes for CASSSGLAGENYEQYF.